Listed below are T cell receptor beta chains from one sample, sequenced in a study of quantifying T cell responses using KT2 cells. TCRdb re-called the UMI-ligation and nested PCR reads with MiXCR, one entry per CDR3 protein. The data hold approximately 57,000 distinct CDR3 sequences, with approximately 13% observed a single time. The source material was PBMCs spiked with cells of the T cell clone KT2. Source of these receptors: a human donor. Each CDR3 is given without its conserved first and last residue.

v_gene	j_gene	CDR3aa
TRBV6-6	TRBJ2-5	ASSYGTAQETQY
TRBV29-1	TRBJ2-1	SVVGGNEQF
TRBV20-1	TRBJ1-5	SAGPTGSLSSQPQH
TRBV5-1	TRBJ1-1	ASSLRAPNTEAF
TRBV20-1	TRBJ2-5	SAPPTSGRTQY
TRBV4-1	TRBJ2-1	ASSHPGGQGLNEQF
TRBV12-3/TRBV12-4	TRBJ2-7	ASSLFLQSYEQY
TRBV3-1	TRBJ1-3	ASSRGSSSGNTIY
TRBV5-1	TRBJ1-1	ASSLAGLGTEAF
TRBV27	TRBJ1-1	ASSLRTTGKIEAF
TRBV7-6	TRBJ2-7	ASSLWENEQY
TRBV7-9	TRBJ2-6	ASSRGGTISGANVLT
TRBV15	TRBJ1-2	ATSRSGTPTRGYT
TRBV11-2	TRBJ2-4	ASSWYINLAKNIQY
TRBV20-1	TRBJ2-1	SASGRGAYNEQF
TRBV6-6	TRBJ1-1	ASSQLRTGKEGEAF
TRBV12-3/TRBV12-4	TRBJ1-3	ASRAGPSSGNTIY
TRBV14	TRBJ2-1	ASSQEWQGSYNEQF
TRBV18	TRBJ1-6	ASSPTAETGSSPLH
TRBV20-1	TRBJ2-7	SARAGHRGSYEQY
TRBV5-1	TRBJ1-1	ASSLFDENTEAF
TRBV30	TRBJ2-5	AWSVQTGGPLLGAETQY
TRBV20-1	TRBJ1-4	SAAGTHREKLF
TRBV20-1	TRBJ2-3	SARASGSTDTQY